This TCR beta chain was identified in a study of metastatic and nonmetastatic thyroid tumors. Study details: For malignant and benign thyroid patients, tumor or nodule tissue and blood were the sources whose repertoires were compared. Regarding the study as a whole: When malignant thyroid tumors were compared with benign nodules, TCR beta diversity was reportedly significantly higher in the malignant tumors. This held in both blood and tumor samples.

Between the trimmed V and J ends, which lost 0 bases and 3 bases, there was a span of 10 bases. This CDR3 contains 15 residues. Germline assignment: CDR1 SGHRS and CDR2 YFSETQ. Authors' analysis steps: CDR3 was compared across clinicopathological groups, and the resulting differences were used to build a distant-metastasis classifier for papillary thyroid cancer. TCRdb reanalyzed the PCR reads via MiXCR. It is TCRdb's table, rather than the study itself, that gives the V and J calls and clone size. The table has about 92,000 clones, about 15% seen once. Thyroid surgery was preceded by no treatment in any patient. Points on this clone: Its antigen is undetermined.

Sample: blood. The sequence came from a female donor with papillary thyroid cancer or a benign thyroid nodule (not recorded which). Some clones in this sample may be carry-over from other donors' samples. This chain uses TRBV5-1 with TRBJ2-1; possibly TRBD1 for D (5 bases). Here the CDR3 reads CASSLGTCIYNEQFF. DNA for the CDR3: TGCGCCAGCAGCTTGGGGACATGTATCTACAATGAGCAGTTCTTC.